This T cell receptor beta chain emerged from a study of blood T cell repertoires in COVID-19. Study-wide context: From the United States, Italy and Spain came samples of acute and convalescent COVID-19. The cDNA or gDNA used as material had been derived from T cells, B-cell-depleted T cells, or PBMCs.

This CDR3 spans 14 amino acids. CDR1 is LNHDA, CDR2 SQIVND, per germline (reference sequence). V was trimmed by 5 bases and J by 4 bases, leaving 14 bases between them. In the original workflow: Amplified reference gene primers provided the basis for estimating nucleated cell counts. The protocol was immunoSEQ multiplex PCR, while the TCRdb copy is restricted to in-frame clones and leaves out a portion. V and J calls and clone size are as listed in that table; D and trimming were resolved from the DNA. The repertoire holds 95,000 to 150,000 clones, around 86% seen once, with roughly a quarter in the top ten.

The chain recombines TRBV19 with TRBJ1-1, with D possibly matching TRBD1 (5 bases). The TCR was taken from a woman over 75 with acute or convalescent COVID-19. The specimen sequenced was peripheral blood. This CDR3 is CASSQLGGGTEAFF. As DNA, the CDR3 is TGTGCCAGTAGTCAATTGGGGGGAGGCACTGAAGCTTTCTTT.